Shown below are 9 T cell receptor beta chains from a single sample sequenced in a study of T cells in Graves' hyperthyroidism and ophthalmopathy. Amplified regions were TCR beta CDR3 sequences from RNA transcripts. TCR CDR3 regions were first amplified by RT-PCR with HTBI primers. Each CDR3 protein gets one entry after TCRdb re-called the multiplex PCR reads with MiXCR. There are approximately 510,000 distinct CDR3 sequences in the sample; 46% occur only once, and roughly 45% lies in the top ten. The material sequenced was peripheral blood or thyroid tissue (not recorded which). The origin of the receptors is an adult woman with Graves' disease, either hyperthyroidism or ophthalmopathy (not recorded which).

This chain joins TRBV4-1 and TRBJ2-7; 10 bases are shared with TRBD2. Trimming at V came to 1 base and at J to 4 bases, leaving 4 bases not matched to a gene. This CDR3 spans 15 amino acids. The germline gives CDR1 MGHRA, CDR2 YSYEKL. CDR3 nucleotides: TGCGCCAGCAGCCAAGTTATTAGCGGGAGGTACGAGCAGTACTTC. Encoded protein: CASSQVISGRYEQYF.

The chain combines TRBV7-8 with TRBJ2-7, with TRBD2 identical over 13 bases. V was clipped by 0 bases and J by 2 bases; unmatched bases: 4. CDR1 is SGHVS, CDR2 FQNEAQ, per germline. The CDR3 extends over 17 amino acids. The CDR3 DNA reads as TGTGCCAGCAGCTTAGCCCCCGGGACTAGCGGGGCCTACGAGCAGTACTTC. Protein: CASSLAPGTSGAYEQYF.

V and J are TRBV4-1 and TRBJ1-5; D remains ambiguous. V was cut by 0 bases and J by 4 bases, with 13 bases left in between. There are 16 residues in the CDR3. CDR1 is MGHRA, CDR2 YSYEKL, per germline. CDR3 bases: TGCGCCAGCAGCCAAGATCGGAGGAAGGCAAATCAGCCCCAGCATTTT. This codes for CASSQDRRKANQPQHF.

The V and J genes are TRBV29-1 and TRBJ1-4, with D perhaps TRBD1 (5 bases). The CDR3 covers 12 residues. The V end was cut by 4 bases, the J end by 5 bases, with 8 bases between. CDR1 and CDR2 from the germline V gene are SQVTM and ANQGSEA. The CDR3 sequence: CSVGQFNEKLFF. The CDR3 DNA reads as TGCAGCGTTGGACAGTTCAATGAAAAACTGTTTTTT.

Only a few counts were recorded for this clonotype. The rearrangement joins TRBV19 to TRBJ1-5; D not resolved. Germline values: CDR1 LNHDA, CDR2 SQIVND (reference sequence). The CDR3 runs 16 residues. The V gene lost 7 bases and the J gene lost 0 bases, with 16 bases spanning the gap. In DNA form, the CDR3 reads TGTGCCAGTAATACGGCAGAATGGGTTAGCAATCAGCCCCAGCATTTT. Encoded protein: CASNTAEWVSNQPQHF.

This chain links TRBV6-2 or TRBV6-3 with TRBJ2-7, with D unclear. Trimming removed 10 bases at V and 1 base at J, with 20 bases between. This CDR3 contains 15 residues. The germline V gene encodes CDR1 MNHEY and CDR2 SVGEGT. The CDR3 is CATTPGASGSYEQYF. CDR3 in DNA: TGTGCCACCACCCCGGGTGCATCGGGTTCCTACGAGCAGTACTTC.

The count of this clonotype is one. The chain is built from TRBV3-1 and TRBJ1-2; tentatively, D is TRBD1 (6 bases). CDR1 LGHDT and CDR2 YNNKEL come from the germline V gene (reference sequence). The CDR3 has 15 residues. Deletions cut 0 bases from V and 4 bases from J, with 12 bases between. CDR3 protein: CASSQDAGVSYGYTF. CDR3 DNA sequence: TGTGCCAGCAGCCAAGATGCAGGGGTGTCCTATGGCTACACCTTC.

The sample holds a few counts of this clonotype. J is TRBJ1-2 and V is TRBV20-1, with TRBD1 identical over 7 bases. CDR1 and CDR2 from the germline V gene are DFQATT and SNEGSKA (reference sequence). CDR3 length equals 14 residues. The V segment lost 4 bases and the J segment 3 bases; nucleotides outside the gene matches: 8. CDR3 sequence (DNA): TGCAGTGCTATAAGGGGGCGCGGCGACTATGGCTACACCTTC. Its protein is CSAIRGRGDYGYTF.

V and J are TRBV29-1 and TRBJ2-5; TRBD1 matches 12 bases. This CDR3 spans 15 amino acids. V shed 7 bases, J shed 5 bases, and the junction held 11 bases outside the gene matches. The V gene's germline CDR1 is SQVTM and CDR2 ANQGSEA. This chain's CDR3 is CSGTGTGGSKETQYF. CDR3 sequence (DNA): TGCAGCGGAACAGGGACAGGGGGCTCGAAGGAGACCCAGTACTTC. Drawing the rest from reference TRBV29-1 and TRBJ2-5, the complete variable domain is SAVISQKPSRDICQRGTSLTIQCQVDSQVTMMFWYRQQPGQSLTLIATANQGSEATYESGFVIDKFPISRPNLTFSTLTVSNMSPEDSSIYLCSGTGTGGSKETQYFGPGTRLLVL.